A selection of T cell receptor beta chains follows, all from one sample in a study of blood T cell repertoires in COVID-19. Only in-frame clones appear in the TCRdb table, and some are missing; sequencing was by immunoSEQ multiplex PCR. The sample gives more than 85,000 clones, more than 90% of which show up once; 5.7% is in the top ten. Sequencing used peripheral blood. Receptors originate from a man aged 70 or older with acute or convalescent COVID-19. Each CDR3 is given with its conserved first and last residue. A D gene is named only where the DNA matches it firmly. Size is omitted from some rows. Given values are once, few, many or a class for expanded clones.

V	size	J	D	length	DNA	CDR3
TRBV18	-	TRBJ2-5	TRBD2	15	TGTGCCAGCTCTAGACTAGCGGGAGGCTGGGAGACCCAGTACTTC	CASSRLAGGWETQYF
TRBV11-3	-	TRBJ2-1	-	11	TGTGCCAGCAGCTTAGGGTGGGAGAAGTTCTTC	CASSLGWEKFF
TRBV5-1	once	TRBJ1-2	-	15	TGCGCCAGCAGCTTGGCCCGGGGGAGTAACTATGGCTACACCTTC	CASSLARGSNYGYTF
TRBV29-1	-	TRBJ2-5	TRBD2	14	TGCAGCGTTGGGCCCCCAACTAGCGTAGAGACCCAGTACTTC	CSVGPPTSVETQYF
TRBV25-1	-	TRBJ1-3	-	14	TGTGCCAGCAGTGAAGGAGAGAATGGAAACACCATATATTTT	CASSEGENGNTIYF
TRBV5-8	few	TRBJ1-1	-	12	TGTGCCAGCAGCCGAACTAGGACTGAAGCTTTCTTT	CASSRTRTEAFF
TRBV5-1	-	TRBJ1-1	-	13	TGCGCCAGCAGCGCCCGGACAGACACTGAAGCTTTCTTT	CASSARTDTEAFF
TRBV12-3/TRBV12-4	-	TRBJ1-6	-	13	TGTGCCAGCAGGAGGTCCTATAATTCACCCCTCCACTTT	CASRRSYNSPLHF
TRBV7-2	-	TRBJ1-1	-	14	TGTGCCAGCAGCTTCGGGGATTTCGGCACTGAAGCTTTCTTT	CASSFGDFGTEAFF
TRBV7-8	-	TRBJ1-5	-	14	TGTGCCAGCAGCTTAGTTCCCGGGGATCAGCCCCAGCATTTT	CASSLVPGDQPQHF
TRBV5-1	-	TRBJ1-1	-	11	TGCGCCAGCCAGGAGAACACTGAAGCTTTCTTT	CASQENTEAFF
TRBV3-1/TRBV3-2	-	TRBJ1-1	-	13	TGTGCCAGCAGCCAAGAGAGGAACACTGAAGCTTTCTTT	CASSQERNTEAFF
TRBV5-1	-	TRBJ2-1	TRBD1	12	TGCGCCAGCAGCGGACAGGGGAATGAGCAGTTCTTC	CASSGQGNEQFF
TRBV7-9	-	TRBJ2-7	-	14	TGTGCCAGCAGCTTATATCAGGGGCCCTACGAGCAGTACTTC	CASSLYQGPYEQYF
TRBV6-5	once	TRBJ2-7	-	13	TGTGCCAGCAGCCTAGGAAGGTTGGGCGAGCAGTACTTC	CASSLGRLGEQYF
TRBV18	-	TRBJ2-7	-	15	TGTGCCAGCTCACCACGACAGAGTTTCTCCTACGAGCAGTACTTC	CASSPRQSFSYEQYF
TRBV3-1/TRBV3-2	once	TRBJ1-6	-	15	TGTGCCAGCCGACGACACAGCTCCTATAATTCACCCCTCCACTTT	CASRRHSSYNSPLHF
TRBV18	-	TRBJ2-7	TRBD1	18	TGTGCCAGCTCGTTTACAGGGGGCTATGAGCGGGGCTCCTACGAGCAGTACTTC	CASSFTGGYERGSYEQYF
TRBV5-6	-	TRBJ2-7	TRBD1	15	TGTGCCAGCAGCTTGTCCGGGACAGTTCTCTACGAGCAGTACTTC	CASSLSGTVLYEQYF
TRBV6-5	-	TRBJ1-5	-	15	TGTGCCTCTCAAAGGGGATGGGATAGCAATCAGCCCCAGCATTTT	CASQRGWDSNQPQHF
TRBV23-1	once	TRBJ2-1	-	17	TGCGCCAGCAGTCCCCCCCCGAGGCAGCAGCACTACAATGAGCAGTTCTTC	CASSPPPRQQHYNEQFF
TRBV12-3/TRBV12-4	-	TRBJ2-3	TRBD1	13	TGTGCCAGCAGTCGGGACAGAACAGATACGCAGTATTTT	CASSRDRTDTQYF
TRBV5-1	-	TRBJ1-1	-	13	TGCGCCAGCACCCTAACAGGTAACACTGAAGCTTTCTTT	CASTLTGNTEAFF
TRBV7-8	-	TRBJ2-4	-	12	TGTGCCAGCAGCTTAGGGGCGTCCATTCAGTACTTC	CASSLGASIQYF
TRBV5-4	-	TRBJ2-7	-	14	TGTGCCAGCAGCTTGGCGGGGGTGACCTACGAGCAGTACTTC	CASSLAGVTYEQYF
TRBV19	-	TRBJ1-2	-	16	TGTGCCAGTAGACCGGGGAGGCAGACTGTATTTTATGGCTACACCTTC	CASRPGRQTVFYGYTF
TRBV6-5	-	TRBJ1-2	-	14	TGTGCCAGCAGTTCCATGACAGGACTCTATGGCTACACCTTC	CASSSMTGLYGYTF
TRBV12-3/TRBV12-4	-	TRBJ2-7	-	12	TGTGCCAGCAGTAAATCCCGCTACGAGCAGTACTTC	CASSKSRYEQYF
TRBV27	-	TRBJ1-4	-	12	TGTGCCAGCAACTCGGCGGGGGGGAAACTGTTTTTT	CASNSAGGKLFF
TRBV24-1	-	TRBJ2-5	-	15	TGTGCCACCAGTGAAATCATGACAGGTCAAGAGACCCAGTACTTC	CATSEIMTGQETQYF
TRBV6-4	-	TRBJ2-1	-	14	TGTGCCAGCAGTGACAAGAGCTCCTACAATGAGCAGTTCTTC	CASSDKSSYNEQFF
TRBV3-1/TRBV3-2	-	TRBJ1-5	-	15	TGTGCCAGCAGCCAAGGGGGGCTGGGCAATCAGCCCCAGCATTTT	CASSQGGLGNQPQHF
TRBV7-6	-	TRBJ2-1	TRBD1	13	TGTGCCAGCAGCGGGACAGCATACAATGAGCAGTTCTTC	CASSGTAYNEQFF
TRBV4-2	-	TRBJ1-5	-	15	TGTGCCAGCAGCCAGGTAACAGGGTGGGGTCAGCCCCAGCATTTT	CASSQVTGWGQPQHF
TRBV18	-	TRBJ1-1	-	14	TGTGCCAGCTCACCTCTAAATGAGAACACTGAAGCTTTCTTT	CASSPLNENTEAFF
TRBV4-2	-	TRBJ2-1	TRBD2	17	TGTGCCAGCAGCCAAGGAACCGGGACTAGCGGATACAATGAGCAGTTCTTC	CASSQGTGTSGYNEQFF
TRBV14	-	TRBJ1-2	-	13	TGTGCCAGCAGCCGGTCAGGGGTCTATGGCTACACCTTC	CASSRSGVYGYTF
TRBV21-1	-	TRBJ2-5	-	15	TGTGCCAGCACCGAGGGCAGGGGGCGTCGAGAGACCCAGTACTTC	CASTEGRGRRETQYF
TRBV18	few	TRBJ1-4	-	13	TGTGCCAGCTCCCGGGGGGGCAATGAAAAACTGTTTTTT	CASSRGGNEKLFF
TRBV3-1/TRBV3-2	-	TRBJ1-1	-	15	TGTGCCAGCAGCCGATCGGGGGGCCGGAACACTGAAGCTTTCTTT	CASSRSGGRNTEAFF
TRBV12-3/TRBV12-4	-	TRBJ1-4	-	13	TGTGCCACCCGACGGGATCGGGGTGAAAAACTGTTTTTT	CATRRDRGEKLFF
TRBV4-1	-	TRBJ2-3	-	16	TGCGCCAGCAGCCAAGATGAGGGGGGGCCGACAGATACGCAGTATTTT	CASSQDEGGPTDTQYF
TRBV7-9	-	TRBJ1-4	-	14	TGTGCCAGCAGCTTATCACAGCTTGATGAAAAACTGTTTTTT	CASSLSQLDEKLFF
TRBV28	-	TRBJ1-2	-	12	TGTGCCAGCAGTCCACAGGTCAATGGCTACACCTTC	CASSPQVNGYTF
TRBV9	-	TRBJ2-5	TRBD2	18	TGTGCCAGCAGCGCAGGGACTAGCGGGGGATCTTATCAAGAGACCCAGTACTTC	CASSAGTSGGSYQETQYF